These 25 T cell receptor beta chains came from one sample sequenced in a study of T cells in Graves' hyperthyroidism and ophthalmopathy. TCR beta CDR3 sequences were amplified from RNA transcripts. Primed by the HTBI set, a first-round RT-PCR was run on the TCR CDR3. TCRdb recomputed calls from the multiplex PCR reads with MiXCR, one row per CDR3 protein. Among hundreds of thousands of distinct CDR3 sequences, roughly 20% were seen once, and the ten largest hold 16%. Sequencing was carried out using blood. The receptors were sampled from a woman aged 45-65 years with Graves' hyperthyroidism that later progressed to Graves' ophthalmopathy.

The gene calls are TRBV4-1 and TRBJ1-5, with TRBD1 as a possible D gene (5 bases). CDR3 length: 15 residues. Germline CDR1 and CDR2: MGHRA and YSYEKL. V lost 3 bases, J lost 5 bases, and 14 bases lay in between. Here the CDR3 DNA reads TGCGCCAGCAGCCATCTCCAGGGTGGGGATCAGCCCCAGCATTTT. It codes for CASSHLQGGDQPQHF.

This rearrangement joins TRBV6-1 to TRBJ2-5, with D possibly being TRBD1 (6 bases). V lost 3 bases to trimming and J lost 3 bases, with 17 bases between them. The CDR3 loop spans 16 amino acids. The germline V gene encodes CDR1 MNHNS and CDR2 SASEGT. The CDR3 DNA reads as TGTGCCAGCAGTGATAGCGACAGGCCTTGGGAAGAGACCCAGTACTTC. Encoded protein: CASSDSDRPWEETQYF.

The table lists this clonotype with many counts. V gene TRBV11-3 combines with J gene TRBJ1-1, with D hard to call. V dropped 6 bases and J dropped 1 base, with 12 bases sitting between them. Germline V gene sequence: CDR1 SGHNT, CDR2 YENEEA. The CDR3 is 14 residues long. For the CDR3, the DNA is TGTGCCAGCAGTTTGTCAGGAGGGAACACTGAAGCTTTCTTT. Translating it yields CASSLSGGNTEAFF.

This clonotype has a handful of counts. The junction departs from germline at one end; a sequencing error may be responsible. The rearrangement uses TRBV7-7 and TRBJ2-2; D unclear. This CDR3 has 14 amino acids. Per the germline V gene, CDR1 is SSHAT and CDR2 is FNYEAQ (reference sequence). The CDR3 loop reads CASSSRVGPGELFF. As DNA, the CDR3 is TGTGCTAGCAGCTCCCGGGTAGGGCCCGGGGAGCTGTTTTTT.

In this sample, this clonotype turned up many times. V and J are TRBV6-2 or TRBV6-3 and TRBJ2-5, with 9 bases matching TRBD1. Germline CDR1 reads MNHEY; CDR2 reads SVGEGT. V lost 6 bases and J lost 5; bases outside the gene matches: 7. The CDR3 loop spans 14 amino acids. CDR3: CASRLTGGGETQYF. Here the CDR3 DNA reads TGTGCCAGCAGGCTGACAGGGGGGGGGGAGACCCAGTACTTC.

The chain combines TRBV9 with TRBJ1-6, with TRBD1 as a possible D gene (6 bases). The CDR3 is 15 residues long. V lost 3 bases and J lost 7, with 14 bases in between. CDR1 and CDR2 (germline): SGDLS, YYNGEE. CDR3 nucleotides: TGTGCCAGCAGCGAAGGACAGTCCGAGAATTCACCCCTCCACTTT. Translation: CASSEGQSENSPLHF.

CDR3 protein: CASSPQRGTYNEQFF. For the CDR3, the DNA is TGTGCCAGCAGCCCCCAGCGGGGGACCTACAATGAGCAGTTCTTC. The chain couples TRBV7-9 to TRBJ2-1, with TRBD2 matching 8 bases. The CDR3 consists of 15 residues. V shed 5 bases and J 2 bases; nucleotides not matched to a gene: 5. The germline gives CDR1 SEHNR, CDR2 FQNEAQ (reference sequence).

V usage is TRBV7-3 and J usage is TRBJ1-2, with D unresolved. Trimming removed 2 bases at V and 7 bases at J, with 17 bases between. This CDR3 is built from 15 residues. Germline V gene lookup returns CDR1 SGHTA and CDR2 FQGTGA. The CDR3 bases are TGTGCCAGCAGCTTATCCAAGGCGGGTCCCTGTGGCTACACCTTC. It is translated as CASSLSKAGPCGYTF.

This clonotype was seen ten or more times. The chain recombines TRBV12-3 or TRBV12-4 with TRBJ1-1; weak D call: TRBD1 (5 bases). V lost 7 bases and J lost 6, with 18 bases in between. The CDR3 sequence is 14 residues long. In DNA form, the CDR3 reads TGTGCCAGCATTCGGACATTGGGTCAGGCTGAAGCTTTCTTT. Translation gives CASIRTLGQAEAFF.

The chain combines TRBV3-1 with TRBJ2-3; D is perhaps TRBD1 (6 bases). The CDR3 is 18 amino acids. The germline V gene has CDR1 LGHDT and CDR2 YNNKEL (reference sequence). Trimming pared 1 base from V and 0 bases from J, leaving 17 bases between. The CDR3 loop is CASSQAPAGDVSTDTQYF. The CDR3 nucleotides read TGTGCCAGCAGCCAAGCGCCCGCAGGGGATGTTAGCACAGATACGCAGTATTTT.

The chain combines TRBV30 with TRBJ1-2; D is uncertain. This CDR3 is 12 amino acids long. Germline CDR1 GTSNPN, CDR2 SVGIG (reference sequence). The V gene lost 2 bases and the J gene lost 4 bases, with 8 bases spanning the gap. This CDR3 is CAWSMGTYGYTF. The CDR3 DNA sequence: TGTGCCTGGAGTATGGGAACCTATGGCTACACCTTC.

This clonotype was picked up many times. The chain links TRBV6-2 or TRBV6-3 to TRBJ1-2; D is uncertain. This CDR3 contains 12 residues. V lost 5 bases and J lost 8, with 12 bases in between. Germline V gene sequence: CDR1 MNHEY, CDR2 SVGEGT. CDR3 sequence: CASSEYSYGYTF. The CDR3 region has the DNA TGTGCCAGCAGTGAGTACAGTTACGGCTACACCTTC.

The rearrangement uses TRBV7-9 and TRBJ2-5, with unresolved D. Germline lookup yields CDR1 SEHNR and CDR2 FQNEAQ (reference sequence). CDR3 size: 16 residues. V gave up 3 bases and J gave up 3 bases, with 17 bases separating them. The chain's CDR3 is CASSFDSVWGKETQYF. The CDR3 nucleotides are TGTGCCAGCAGCTTCGACTCTGTGTGGGGAAAAGAGACCCAGTACTTC.

The chain links TRBV6-1 to TRBJ2-7; D might be TRBD1 or TRBD2, each matching 5 bases. Trimming pared 6 bases from V and 7 bases from J, leaving 22 bases between. Germline CDR1 MNHNS, CDR2 SASEGT. The CDR3 spans 15 residues. The CDR3 sequence: CASSPIRLQRGEQYF. The CDR3 DNA reads as TGTGCCAGCAGCCCGATTAGACTACAAAGGGGAGAGCAGTACTTC.

This clonotype was recorded a few times. The rearrangement uses TRBV6-1 and TRBJ2-3; 7 positions match TRBD2. CDR1 is MNHNS, CDR2 SASEGT, per germline. The CDR3 runs to 14 residues. Losses at the gene ends were 6 bases for V and 2 bases for J; bases not matched to a gene: 5. In nucleotides, the CDR3 is TGTGCCAGCAGGCGGGACTACTCCACAGATACGCAGTATTTT. Protein: CASRRDYSTDTQYF.

The chain combines TRBV5-4 with TRBJ2-1; 8 positions agree with TRBD1. CDR1 and CDR2 from the germline V gene are SGHNT and YYREEE (reference sequence). The CDR3 sequence is 16 residues long. With 5 bases clipped from V and 5 bases from J, the junction kept 12 bases outside the gene matches. The CDR3 here is CASRKRPGQEHNEQFF. In DNA form, the CDR3 reads TGTGCCAGCAGAAAGAGACCGGGACAGGAACACAATGAGCAGTTCTTC.

The chain uses TRBV6-5 and TRBJ2-7, with D perhaps being TRBD1 or TRBD2 (5 bases each). This CDR3 comprises 14 residues. Germline CDR1 and CDR2: MNHEY and SVGAGI. V was cut by 1 base and J by 4 bases, with 11 bases left in between. CDR3: CASSYFGTGYEQYF. In nucleotides, the CDR3 is TGTGCCAGCAGTTACTTTGGGACGGGATACGAGCAGTACTTC.

This clonotype was seen repeatedly, ten times or more. V gene TRBV9 combines with J gene TRBJ1-6; D remains ambiguous. Trimming removed 3 bases from V and 8 bases from J, with 9 bases in between. The CDR3 extends over 13 amino acids. The V gene's germline CDR1 is SGDLS and CDR2 YYNGEE. The CDR3 protein is CASSERSDSPLHF. CDR3 sequence (DNA): TGTGCCAGCAGCGAAAGATCAGATTCACCCCTCCACTTT.

This clonotype occurred a few times. This rearrangement joins TRBV20-1 to TRBJ2-5, with D perhaps matching TRBD1 or TRBD2 (6 bases each). Germline loops: CDR1 DFQATT, CDR2 SNEGSKA (reference sequence). V was trimmed by 0 bases and J by 1 base, leaving 15 bases between them. The CDR3 covers 16 residues. The CDR3 protein is CSARDGGQGLQETQYF. CDR3 DNA: TGCAGTGCTAGAGATGGGGGGCAGGGCCTCCAAGAGACCCAGTACTTC.

With respect to this clonotype: A much larger clone sits a single nucleotide away, making a read error possible. This chain connects TRBV20-1 to TRBJ1-2; TRBD1 aligns across 8 bases. The CDR3 extends over 13 amino acids. Looked up from germline, CDR1 is DFQATT and CDR2 is SNEGSKA (reference sequence). The junction had 5 bases not matched to a gene; V was cut back by 4 bases and J by 4 bases. Here the CDR3 DNA reads TGCAGTGCTATTCCAGGGGGCGGCTATGGCTACACCTTC. This codes for CSAIPGGGYGYTF.

This clonotype was seen a handful of times. The V call is TRBV6-1, the J call TRBJ1-6, with TRBD1 identical over 7 bases. CDR1 is MNHNS, CDR2 SASEGT, per germline. This CDR3 has 15 residues. V trimming: 6 bases; J trimming: 6 bases; junction bases outside the gene matches: 8. CDR3 in DNA: TGTGCCAGCAGGACAGGGCAGATCAGTAATTCACCCCTCCACTTT. Amino acid sequence: CASRTGQISNSPLHF.

This sequence joins TRBV19 and TRBJ1-2, with no clear D. The V gene's germline CDR1 is LNHDA and CDR2 SQIVND (reference sequence). Trimming cost V 6 bases and J 10 bases, with 15 bases left between them. The CDR3 is 12 residues long. CDR3: CASRPALEPYTF. CDR3 DNA sequence: TGTGCCAGTAGGCCGGCCCTGGAGCCCTACACCTTC. The full variable domain, its missing parts supplied by reference TRBV19 and TRBJ1-2, is DGGITQSPKYLFRKEGQNVTLSCEQNLNHDAMYWYRQDPGQGLRLIYYSQIVNDFQKGDIAEGYSVSREKKESFPLTVTSAQKNPTAFYLCASRPALEPYTFGSGTRLTVV.

At least ten counts were recorded for this clonotype. This chain connects TRBV19 to TRBJ1-1; maybe TRBD1 (5 bases). Germline V gene lookup returns CDR1 LNHDA and CDR2 SQIVND (reference sequence). The CDR3 sequence is 15 residues long. V was pared by 2 bases and J by 5 bases, with 15 bases between. CDR3: CASSIHRDVGTEAFF. The CDR3 region has the DNA TGTGCCAGTAGTATACACCGGGACGTGGGAACTGAAGCTTTCTTT.

This clonotype was detected many times. The genes are TRBV18 and TRBJ2-7; 9 bases are shared with TRBD1. V lost 6 bases to trimming and J lost 6 bases; unmatched junction nucleotides: 9. This CDR3 comprises 14 residues. Germline V gene data show CDR1 as KGHSH and CDR2 as LQKENI. CDR3 in DNA: TGTGCCAGCTCCCTTGGGGACAGGGATCTCGAGCAGTACTTC. Its protein is CASSLGDRDLEQYF.

About this clonotype itself: The junction shows a germline mismatch at one end, possibly a read error. Written as DNA, the CDR3 is TGCAGTGCGCATCTACAGGGAGACACTGAAGCTCTCTTT. This sequence encodes CSAHLQGDTEALF. V gene TRBV20-1 combines with J gene TRBJ1-1, with D perhaps matching TRBD1 (6 bases). Per germline, CDR1 DFQATT and CDR2 SNEGSKA (reference sequence). This CDR3 is 13 amino acids long.